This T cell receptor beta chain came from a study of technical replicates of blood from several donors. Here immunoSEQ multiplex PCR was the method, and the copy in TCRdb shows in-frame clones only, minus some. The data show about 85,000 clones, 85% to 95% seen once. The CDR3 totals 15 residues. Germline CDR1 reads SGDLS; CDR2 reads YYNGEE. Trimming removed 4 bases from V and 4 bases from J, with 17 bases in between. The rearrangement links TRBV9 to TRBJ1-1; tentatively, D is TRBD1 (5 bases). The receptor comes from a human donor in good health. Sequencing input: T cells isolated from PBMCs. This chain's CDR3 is CASSPGKGSGTEAFF. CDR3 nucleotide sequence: TGTGCCAGCAGCCCAGGGAAGGGTTCGGGCACTGAAGCTTTCTTT.